This entry features one T cell receptor (beta chain) sequence. The target antigen is unknown. The record originates from a study of PD-1 blockade in classical Hodgkin lymphoma. As for the study in general: Patients were treated with nivolumab at 3 mg/kg, and this was given intravenously every 2 weeks. Study-wide results and limits: TCR diversity at baseline was reported to be reduced in newly diagnosed patients relative to healthy donors. Complete responders started with a diversity level that resembled newly diagnosed patients at baseline.

The repertoire was sequenced with immunoSEQ multiplex PCR; TCRdb's copy has only in-frame clones and lacks some. Of about 28,000 clones listed, roughly 77% are singletons. Time point in this sample: cycle 4 day 1 (C4D1), after 6 weeks of nivolumab. No patient escaped relapse after autologous stem cell transplantation, and brentuximab vedotin exposure varied. This CDR3 is built from 18 residues. J was trimmed by 2 bases and V by 3 bases; bases with no gene match: 13. From germline, CDR1 is LNHDA and CDR2 SQIVND (reference sequence). The sequencing used peripheral blood mononuclear cells (PBMCs), collected before the fourth cycle of nivolumab. The receptor's source is a human donor with classical Hodgkin lymphoma. The rearrangement joins TRBV19 to TRBJ2-3; 8 bases line up with TRBD2. The CDR3 region is CASSIRGGSGGITDTQYF. The CDR3, as DNA: TGTGCCAGTAGTATCCGGGGGGGTAGCGGAGGAATCACAGATACGCAGTATTTT. The full variable domain, with the rest looked up from reference TRBV19 and TRBJ2-3, is DGGITQSPKYLFRKEGQNVTLSCEQNLNHDAMYWYRQDPGQGLRLIYYSQIVNDFQKGDIAEGYSVSREKKESFPLTVTSAQKNPTAFYLCASSIRGGSGGITDTQYFGPGTRLTVL.